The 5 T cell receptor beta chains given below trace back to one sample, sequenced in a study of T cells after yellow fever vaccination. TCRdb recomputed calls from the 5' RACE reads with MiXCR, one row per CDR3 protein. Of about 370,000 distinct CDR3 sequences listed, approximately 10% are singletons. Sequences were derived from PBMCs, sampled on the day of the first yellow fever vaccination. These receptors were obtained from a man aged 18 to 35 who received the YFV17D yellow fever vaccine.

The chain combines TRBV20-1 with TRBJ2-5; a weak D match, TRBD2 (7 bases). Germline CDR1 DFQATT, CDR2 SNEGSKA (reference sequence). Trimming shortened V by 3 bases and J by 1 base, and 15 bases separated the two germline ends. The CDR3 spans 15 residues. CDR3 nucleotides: TGCAGTGCTAGTCCTTCGGGGGGCTCCCAAGAGACCCAGTACTTC. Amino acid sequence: CSASPSGGSQETQYF.

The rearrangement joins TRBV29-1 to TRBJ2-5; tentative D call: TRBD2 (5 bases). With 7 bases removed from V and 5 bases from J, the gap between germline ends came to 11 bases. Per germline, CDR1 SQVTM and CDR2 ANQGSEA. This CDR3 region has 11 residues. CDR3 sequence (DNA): TGCAGCGCCCGGCCGGGGGAGACCCAGTACTTC. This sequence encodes CSARPGETQYF. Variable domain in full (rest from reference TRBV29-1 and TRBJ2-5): SAVISQKPSRDICQRGTSLTIQCQVDSQVTMMFWYRQQPGQSLTLIATANQGSEATYESGFVIDKFPISRPNLTFSTLTVSNMSPEDSSIYLCSARPGETQYFGPGTRLLVL.

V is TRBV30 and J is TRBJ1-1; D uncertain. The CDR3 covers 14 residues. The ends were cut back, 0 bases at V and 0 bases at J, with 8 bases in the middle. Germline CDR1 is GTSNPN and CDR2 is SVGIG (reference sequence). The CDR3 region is CAWSVGGLNTEAFF. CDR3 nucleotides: TGTGCCTGGAGTGTAGGCGGCCTGAACACTGAAGCTTTCTTT.

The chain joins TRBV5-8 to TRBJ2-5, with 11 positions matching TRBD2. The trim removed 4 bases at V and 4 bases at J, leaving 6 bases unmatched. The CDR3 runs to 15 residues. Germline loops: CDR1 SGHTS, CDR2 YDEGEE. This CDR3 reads CASSDSGGAGETQYF. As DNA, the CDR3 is TGTGCCAGCAGCGATAGCGGGGGGGCCGGAGAGACCCAGTACTTC.

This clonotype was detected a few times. In DNA, the CDR3 is TGTGCCAGCAGCTCCCTTGGGGCGGGAGAGACCCAGTACTTC. Translated: CASSSLGAGETQYF. The chain recombines TRBV5-6 with TRBJ2-5; D is possibly TRBD1 or TRBD2 (5 bases each). CDR1 is SGHDT and CDR2 is YYEEEE in the germline V gene. This CDR3 has 14 residues. V lost 3 bases and J 4 bases, leaving 13 bases between the germline ends. Using reference TRBV5-6 and TRBJ2-5 for the parts outside the CDR3, the full variable domain is DAGVTQSPTHLIKTRGQQVTLRCSPKSGHDTVSWYQQALGQGPQFIFQYYEEEERQRGNFPDRFSGHQFPNYSSELNVNALLLGDSALYLCASSSLGAGETQYFGPGTRLLVL.